These 25 T cell receptor beta chains share one sample of origin, sequenced in a study of blood T cell repertoires in COVID-19 (TCRdb year 2020). The receptor library was made with the immunoSEQ multiplex PCR assay. TCRdb took over this immuneACCESS table, retaining in-frame rearrangements with V and J assigned. Such tables are incomplete; in checked studies, under half of the missing clones stem from an unresolved V gene, and the remainder is unexplained. The sample table holds approximately 70,000 clones, of which under 95% were seen once. The ten largest clones add up to 7% to 9.5% of the sample. The sample consisted of peripheral blood. Receptors originate from a human donor in a cohort sampled during active COVID-19.

The J gene is TRBJ1-5, the V gene TRBV23-1; the match to TRBD1 covers 9 bases. TRBV23-1 is labeled an ORF, and its function is uncertain. After removal of 3 bases from V and 5 bases from J, the junction contained 11 bases not matched to a gene. This CDR3 region has 17 residues. The CDR3 is CASSHPGTGFIHQPQHF. The CDR3 DNA reads TGCGCCAGCAGTCACCCCGGGACAGGGTTTATCCATCAGCCCCAGCATTTT.

In its sample, this clone was seen once. The chain joins TRBV6-6 to TRBJ2-6, with D hard to call. The V end lost 4 bases, the J end lost 1 base, and 8 bases lay between the germline ends. Germline V gene data show CDR1 as MNHNY and CDR2 as SVGAGI (reference sequence). CDR3 size: 15 residues. The CDR3 spells CASSLLTSGANVLTF. In DNA form, the CDR3 reads TGTGCCAGCAGTTTACTTACGTCTGGGGCCAACGTCCTGACTTTC.

This chain joins TRBV6-5 and TRBJ1-1; possible D gene TRBD1, 5 bases. Trimming shortened V by 5 bases and J by 1 base, and 11 bases separated the two germline ends. This CDR3 comprises 14 residues. Germline loops: CDR1 MNHEY, CDR2 SVGAGI. The CDR3 spells CASSRIRENTEAFF. The DNA of the CDR3 is TGTGCCAGCAGTCGTATCAGGGAGAACACTGAAGCTTTCTTT.

The rearrangement links TRBV3-1 (or the pseudogene TRBV3-2) to TRBJ1-2; 10 bases align to TRBD1. Losses at the gene ends were 0 bases for V and 5 bases for J; bases not matched to a gene: 6. CDR1 LGHDT and CDR2 YNNKEL come from the germline V gene (reference sequence). The CDR3 covers 16 residues. For the CDR3, the DNA is TGTGCCAGCAGCCAAGATCGACAGGGGGCAAGATATGGCTACACCTTC. Translating gives CASSQDRQGARYGYTF.

The chain couples TRBV2 to TRBJ2-7; a weak D match, TRBD1 (6 bases). V was cut by 6 bases and J by 2 bases, with 8 bases left in between. Germline-derived CDR1 and CDR2 are SNHLY and FYNNEI. This CDR3 region has 12 residues. CDR3 protein: CASRRGTYEQYF. The CDR3 nucleotides read TGTGCCAGCAGGAGGGGGACCTACGAGCAGTACTTC. The variable domain in full, with the rest retrieved from reference TRBV2 and TRBJ2-7, is EPEVTQTPSHQVTQMGQEVILRCVPISNHLYFYWYRQILGQKVEFLVSFYNNEISEKSEIFDDQFSVERPDGSNFTLKIRSTKLEDSAMYFCASRRGTYEQYFGPGTRLTVT.

J is TRBJ1-2 and V is TRBV10-2, with 8 bases matching TRBD1. The J segment lost 3 bases and the V segment lost 8 bases, leaving 11 bases of the junction unmatched. The germline V gene encodes CDR1 WSHSY and CDR2 SAAADI. The CDR3 sequence is 15 residues long. CDR3 loop: CASYEGQGLYYGYTF. The CDR3 nucleotides read TGCGCCAGCTATGAAGGACAGGGATTATACTATGGCTACACCTTC.

V is TRBV27 and J is TRBJ2-7; 7 bases line up with TRBD1. The CDR3 is 14 residues long. V shed 7 bases and J 6 bases; nucleotides not matched to a gene: 12. Germline V gene lookup returns CDR1 MNHEY and CDR2 SMNVEV (reference sequence). The CDR3 DNA reads TGTGCCAGCACCTGGACAGGTCAAGAAGGCGAGCAGTACTTC. Translated: CASTWTGQEGEQYF.

The J gene is TRBJ1-2, the V gene TRBV20-1; D uncertain. Germline V CDR1 and CDR2: DFQATT, SNEGSKA (reference sequence). Trimming removed 1 base at V and 7 bases at J, with 7 bases between. The CDR3 consists of 11 residues. The CDR3 loop reads CSARVGAGYTF. DNA for the CDR3: TGCAGTGCTAGAGTCGGAGCTGGCTACACCTTC.

The rearrangement uses TRBV7-3 and TRBJ1-1, with a weak D call TRBD1 (5 bases). The CDR3 runs to 17 residues. The ends were cut back, 1 base at V and 7 bases at J, with 22 bases in the middle. Germline CDR1 and CDR2: SGHTA and FQGTGA. CDR3: CASSLRWVQVGIVEAFF. The CDR3 nucleotides are TGTGCCAGCAGCTTAAGGTGGGTACAGGTGGGGATTGTTGAAGCTTTCTTT.

V usage is TRBV9 and J usage is TRBJ1-3; 7 nucleotides agree with TRBD1. Germline assignment: CDR1 SGDLS and CDR2 YYNGEE. The CDR3 has 16 residues. V dropped 3 bases and J dropped 0; count of bases not matched to a gene: 6. For the CDR3, the DNA is TGTGCCAGCAGCGCCGGACAGGCCGACTCTGGAAACACCATATATTTT. Protein: CASSAGQADSGNTIYF.

The CDR3 region has the DNA TGTGCCATCAAGGTGCCGGGACAGGGAGCCTACGAGCAGTACTTC. Amino acids: CAIKVPGQGAYEQYF. The chain has TRBV10-3 and TRBJ2-7; 9 bases are shared with TRBD1. V trimming: 7 bases; J trimming: 2 bases; junction bases outside the gene matches: 9. The CDR3 is 15 amino acids. Per the germline V gene, CDR1 is ENHRY and CDR2 is SYGVKD.

The chain joins TRBV19 to TRBJ2-7, with TRBD1 matching over 11 bases. J was trimmed by 4 bases and V by 5 bases; bases with no gene match: 7. Germline V gene sequence: CDR1 LNHDA, CDR2 SQIVND (reference sequence). The length of the CDR3 is 15 residues. This CDR3 is CASSAGQGVQYEQYF. The DNA for the CDR3 is TGTGCCAGTAGTGCGGGACAGGGGGTCCAGTACGAGCAGTACTTC.

The rearrangement joins TRBV7-2 to TRBJ2-7; 10 nucleotides match TRBD2. The CDR3 is 15 amino acids. Trimming took 6 bases from V and 3 from J; bases not matched to a gene: 8. Per the germline V gene, CDR1 is SGHTA and CDR2 is FQGNSA. The CDR3 DNA follows: TGTGCCAGCAGTTCTGGACTAGCGGTTAACTACGAGCAGTACTTC. This codes for CASSSGLAVNYEQYF. The entire variable domain, with the rest obtained from reference TRBV7-2 and TRBJ2-7, is as follows: GAGVSQSPSNKVTEKGKDVELRCDPISGHTALYWYRQSLGQGLEFLIYFQGNSAPDKSGLPSDRFSAERTGGSVSTLTIQRTQQEDSAVYLCASSSGLAVNYEQYFGPGTRLTVT.

The genes are TRBV5-1 and TRBJ1-3; TRBD1 is a possible D gene (5 bases). The CDR3 length is 16 residues. The V gene lost 4 bases and the J gene lost 0 bases, with 14 bases spanning the gap. The germline CDR1 and CDR2 sequences are SGHRS and YFSETQ. DNA of the CDR3: TGCGCCAGCAGCATCCGGGACTTGAGCTCTGGAAACACCATATATTTT. Amino acid sequence: CASSIRDLSSGNTIYF.

The chain is built from TRBV27 and TRBJ1-2, with D perhaps TRBD1 (5 bases). Germline assignment: CDR1 MNHEY and CDR2 SMNVEV (reference sequence). The CDR3 runs 15 residues. V was trimmed by 6 bases and J by 2 bases, leaving 16 bases between them. The DNA of the CDR3 is TGTGCCAGCAGCTGGGCACCCGGGGGGAACTATGGCTACACCTTC. Its translation is CASSWAPGGNYGYTF.

The V gene is TRBV27, the J gene TRBJ1-2, with 8 bases fitting TRBD1. Germline lookup yields CDR1 MNHEY and CDR2 SMNVEV (reference sequence). The CDR3 runs 12 residues. J was trimmed by 8 bases and V by 4 bases; bases with no gene match: 3. The CDR3: CASSSGGRGYTF. In DNA, the CDR3 is TGTGCCAGCAGTTCAGGGGGCAGAGGCTACACCTTC.

The CDR3 DNA is TGTGCCAGCAGTTTTGGGAGGGTTGCTTTCTTT. Translated, it gives CASSFGRVAFF. The chain recombines TRBV27 with TRBJ1-1; D unresolved. Trimming took 3 bases from V and 11 from J, leaving 10 bases between them. CDR1 is MNHEY and CDR2 is SMNVEV in the germline V gene (reference sequence). The CDR3 spans 11 residues.

This chain links TRBV29-1 with TRBJ2-5; 8 bases are shared with TRBD1. Germline loops: CDR1 SQVTM, CDR2 ANQGSEA. J was trimmed by 1 base and V by 7 bases; bases with no gene match: 5. This CDR3 has 13 amino acids. The CDR3 coding sequence is TGCAGCGACGTCCAGGGGGCCCAAGAGACCCAGTACTTC. Translation: CSDVQGAQETQYF.

The chain joins TRBV5-1 to TRBJ1-6; tentative D call: TRBD1 (5 bases). This CDR3 has 14 residues. Germline V gene sequence: CDR1 SGHRS, CDR2 YFSETQ. Trimming left V 6 bases short and J 5 bases short, with 12 bases between. The CDR3: CASTSWGDNSPLHF. For the CDR3, the DNA is TGCGCCAGCACCTCTTGGGGGGATAATTCACCCCTCCACTTT.

V gene TRBV11-2 combines with J gene TRBJ2-3; 10 bases line up with TRBD2. The V gene end was trimmed by 0 bases and the J gene end by 0 bases; junction bases not matched to a gene: 0. The CDR3 is 16 amino acids. The V gene's germline CDR1 is SGHAT and CDR2 FQNNGV. The CDR3 loop reads CASSLELAGSTDTQYF. CDR3 coding DNA: TGTGCCAGCAGCTTAGAACTAGCGGGGAGCACAGATACGCAGTATTTT.

The chain uses TRBV7-2 and TRBJ2-7; D may be TRBD1 (6 bases). Germline-derived CDR1 and CDR2 are SGHTA and FQGNSA. This CDR3 region has 15 residues. The V end lost 5 bases, the J end lost 0 bases, and 14 bases lay between the germline ends. CDR3 in DNA: TGTGCCAGCAGCCCCGGACAGACCTTCTCCTACGAGCAGTACTTC. Translating gives CASSPGQTFSYEQYF. Full variable domain (rest looked up from reference TRBV7-2 and TRBJ2-7): GAGVSQSPSNKVTEKGKDVELRCDPISGHTALYWYRQSLGQGLEFLIYFQGNSAPDKSGLPSDRFSAERTGGSVSTLTIQRTQQEDSAVYLCASSPGQTFSYEQYFGPGTRLTVT.

The rearrangement links TRBV10-3 to TRBJ2-3, with 8 bases aligning to TRBD2. The trim removed 6 bases at V and 5 bases at J, leaving 10 bases unmatched. Germline CDR1 and CDR2: ENHRY and SYGVKD. The CDR3 has 15 amino acids. The CDR3 loop is CAISRGGGRGDTQYF. Here the CDR3 DNA reads TGTGCCATCAGCCGCGGCGGGGGGCGGGGAGATACGCAGTATTTT.

In its sample, this clone ranks as medium-sized (0.01 to 0.1%). This sequence joins TRBV30 and TRBJ2-7, with TRBD1 as a possible D gene (6 bases). There are 14 residues in the CDR3. V lost 1 base, J lost 5 bases, and 15 bases lay in between. Germline CDR1 and CDR2: GTSNPN and SVGIG (reference sequence). This chain's CDR3 is CAWSARNRVHEQYF. CDR3 nucleotide sequence: TGTGCCTGGAGTGCTCGGAACAGGGTCCACGAGCAGTACTTC.

The chain has TRBV28 and TRBJ2-7; TRBD1 aligns across 8 bases. Germline lookup yields CDR1 MDHEN and CDR2 SYDVKM. V lost 2 bases and J lost 4; bases outside the gene matches: 10. The CDR3 loop spans 16 amino acids. This chain's CDR3 is CASSLGLRTGIYEQYF. DNA for the CDR3: TGTGCCAGCAGTTTAGGTCTCCGGACAGGGATATACGAGCAGTACTTC.

The V and J genes are TRBV11-2 and TRBJ2-7, with TRBD1 matching over 9 bases. The CDR3 is 15 residues long. Per the germline V gene, CDR1 is SGHAT and CDR2 is FQNNGV. V dropped 3 bases and J dropped 7; count of bases not matched to a gene: 10. CDR3 region: CASSLPGQGLKEQYF. As DNA, the CDR3 is TGTGCCAGCAGCTTGCCGGGACAGGGCCTAAAGGAGCAGTACTTC.